Shown below are 20 T cell receptor beta chains from a single sample sequenced in a study of beta chain features in type 1 diabetes. What was sequenced were expressed TCRB transcripts, since all of the isolated RNA had been reverse transcribed. Here immunoSEQ multiplex PCR was the method, and the copy in TCRdb shows in-frame clones only, minus some. This sample has about 370,000 clones; about 16% occur once, and the top ten carry roughly 0.019%. The specimen was naive CD4+ T cells from blood. The origin of the receptors is a woman between 18 and 29 years old in good health.

The J gene is TRBJ2-3, the V gene TRBV30, with 7 nucleotides matching TRBD2. Per germline, CDR1 GTSNPN and CDR2 SVGIG (reference sequence). Trimming removed 2 bases from V and 3 bases from J; junction bases left unmatched: 8. The length of the CDR3 is 15 residues. CDR3 region: CAWSPASGRTDTQYF. CDR3 coding DNA: TGTGCCTGGAGTCCGGCTAGCGGTAGAACAGATACGCAGTATTTT.

CDR3 residues: CSVGRIFSDEQFF. The CDR3 DNA follows: TGCAGCGTTGGGCGGATATTCAGCGATGAGCAGTTCTTC. The gene calls are TRBV29-1 and TRBJ2-1; no clear D gene. The germline CDR1 and CDR2 sequences are SQVTM and ANQGSEA. V lost 4 bases to trimming and J lost 8 bases, with 15 bases between them. The CDR3 extends over 13 amino acids.

V and J are TRBV27 and TRBJ2-5; D is possibly TRBD1 (6 bases). The germline gives CDR1 MNHEY, CDR2 SMNVEV (reference sequence). Trimming cost V 2 bases and J 4 bases, with 14 bases left between them. The CDR3 spans 15 residues. The chain's CDR3 is CASSLGSAGAETQYF. The CDR3 DNA reads as TGTGCCAGCAGTTTAGGTTCGGCAGGGGCAGAGACCCAGTACTTC.

This clone was seen a handful of times. The chain is built from TRBV30 and TRBJ2-3; 10 nucleotides agree with TRBD2. With 4 bases clipped from V and 3 bases from J, the junction kept 4 bases outside the gene matches. The CDR3 is made up of 14 amino acids. CDR1 GTSNPN and CDR2 SVGIG come from the germline V gene (reference sequence). CDR3 in DNA: TGTGCCTGGAATGGACTAGCGGTGACAGATACGCAGTATTTT. It encodes CAWNGLAVTDTQYF.

The V gene is TRBV9, the J gene TRBJ2-3, with TRBD2 matching 14 bases. The V segment lost 4 bases and the J segment 0 bases; nucleotides outside the gene matches: 7. CDR1 and CDR2 from the germline V gene are SGDLS and YYNGEE. The CDR3 is 18 amino acids. CDR3 sequence: CASSTGTSGSSSTDTQYF. CDR3 bases: TGTGCCAGCAGCACCGGGACTAGCGGGAGTTCTAGCACAGATACGCAGTATTTT. The variable domain in full, with the rest retrieved from reference TRBV9 and TRBJ2-3, is DSGVTQTPKHLITATGQRVTLRCSPRSGDLSVYWYQQSLDQGLQFLIQYYNGEERAKGNILERFSAQQFPDLHSELNLSSLELGDSALYFCASSTGTSGSSSTDTQYFGPGTRLTVL.

Only a few counts were recorded for this clone. This sequence joins TRBV5-1 and TRBJ2-3, with TRBD2 matching 10 bases. Trimming at V came to 2 bases and at J to 4 bases, leaving 7 bases not matched to a gene. Per germline, CDR1 SGHRS and CDR2 YFSETQ. CDR3 size: 16 residues. This CDR3 reads CASSFRASGSSDTQYF. The CDR3 region has the DNA TGCGCCAGCAGCTTTCGGGCTAGCGGGAGTTCAGATACGCAGTATTTT.

This clone turned up a few times. The gene calls are TRBV5-1 and TRBJ2-7, with 7 nucleotides matching TRBD1. Per the germline V gene, CDR1 is SGHRS and CDR2 is YFSETQ. V lost 2 bases, J lost 0 bases, and 8 bases stayed unmatched. The CDR3 is 16 amino acids. CDR3 bases: TGCGCCAGCAGCTTACATCCGGGACAGTCCTCCTACGAGCAGTACTTC. The encoded protein is CASSLHPGQSSYEQYF. Together with reference TRBV5-1 and TRBJ2-7, the CDR3 gives the full variable domain: KAGVTQTPRYLIKTRGQQVTLSCSPISGHRSVSWYQQTPGQGLQFLFEYFSETQRNKGNFPGRFSGRQFSNSRSEMNVSTLELGDSALYLCASSLHPGQSSYEQYFGPGTRLTVT.

This chain links TRBV2 with TRBJ1-2; D is unresolved. The CDR3 spans 14 residues. Germline V lookup: CDR1 SNHLY, CDR2 FYNNEI. The germline V and J ends were trimmed by 4 bases and 2 bases, with 11 bases remaining between them. The CDR3 spells CASSAGEGNYGYTF. In DNA, the CDR3 is TGTGCCAGCAGTGCGGGCGAGGGAAACTATGGCTACACCTTC. Together with reference TRBV2 and TRBJ1-2, the CDR3 gives the full variable domain: EPEVTQTPSHQVTQMGQEVILRCVPISNHLYFYWYRQILGQKVEFLVSFYNNEISEKSEIFDDQFSVERPDGSNFTLKIRSTKLEDSAMYFCASSAGEGNYGYTFGSGTRLTVV.

This clone was seen a handful of times. This chain links TRBV30 with TRBJ2-5; the match to TRBD2 covers 9 bases. The J segment lost 2 bases and the V segment lost 5 bases, leaving 9 bases of the junction unmatched. The CDR3 contains 15 residues. The germline V gene has CDR1 GTSNPN and CDR2 SVGIG (reference sequence). Written as DNA, the CDR3 is TGTGCCTGGTCTATTGGACTAGCGTCTCAAGAGACCCAGTACTTC. This translates into CAWSIGLASQETQYF.

The V call is TRBV7-2, the J call TRBJ2-1; tentative D call: TRBD1 (6 bases). This CDR3 contains 16 residues. V lost 1 base, J lost 6 bases, and 16 bases lay in between. Per the germline V gene, CDR1 is SGHTA and CDR2 is FQGNSA. For the CDR3, the DNA is TGTGCCAGCAGCTTAGGTTCAGGGGTGGACGGCAATGAGCAGTTCTTC. It codes for CASSLGSGVDGNEQFF.

This clone was picked up a small number of times. The chain employs TRBV4-3 and TRBJ2-1, with D unresolved. V was shortened by 1 base and J by 2 bases, with 9 bases between the two germline ends. Germline V gene data show CDR1 as LGHNA and CDR2 as YSLEER. There are 15 residues in the CDR3. The CDR3 nucleotides read TGCGCCAGCAGCCAAGTTGGTCAGACCTACAATGAGCAGTTCTTC. Translating it yields CASSQVGQTYNEQFF.

The V call is TRBV4-2, the J call TRBJ2-1; TRBD2 aligns across 7 bases. The CDR3 loop spans 15 amino acids. The germline CDR1 and CDR2 sequences are LGHNA and YNFKEQ. V gave up 6 bases and J gave up 4 bases; unmatched junction bases: 9. CDR3 nucleotide sequence: TGTGCCAGCAGTCGTCTAGCGGATTTTTACAATGAGCAGTTCTTC. Encoded protein: CASSRLADFYNEQFF.

DNA for the CDR3: TGTGCCAGCAGCTTTGGGACTACCTCCTACGAGCAGTACTTC. This encodes CASSFGTTSYEQYF. V gene TRBV7-2 combines with J gene TRBJ2-7, with 7 bases lining up with TRBD2. The CDR3 is made up of 14 amino acids. Unmatched junction bases numbered 2, after V lost 3 bases and J lost 0 bases. Germline lookup yields CDR1 SGHTA and CDR2 FQGNSA.

The chain has TRBV27 and TRBJ1-1; D is perhaps TRBD1 (5 bases). V dropped 6 bases and J dropped 11 bases, with 19 bases sitting between them. The CDR3 loop spans 13 amino acids. Germline lookup yields CDR1 MNHEY and CDR2 SMNVEV (reference sequence). The CDR3 is CASSKGAAHGAFF. The CDR3 region has the DNA TGTGCCAGCAGCAAAGGGGCAGCCCATGGGGCTTTCTTT.

This clone was detected only a few times. CDR3 region: CSVAATGSGRNTDTQYF. CDR3 DNA sequence: TGCAGCGTAGCCGCGACGGGTAGCGGGAGAAATACAGATACGCAGTATTTT. The chain combines TRBV29-1 with TRBJ2-3, with 9 bases fitting TRBD2. Germline loops: CDR1 SQVTM, CDR2 ANQGSEA. The V and J ends lost 6 bases and 3 bases, in that order; junction bases with no gene match: 16. This CDR3 is built from 17 residues.

This clone was observed a few times. This sequence joins TRBV5-1 and TRBJ2-7, with 10 positions matching TRBD2. The CDR3 is made up of 13 amino acids. Germline V lookup: CDR1 SGHRS, CDR2 YFSETQ. V was pared by 0 bases and J by 7 bases, with 1 base of the junction left unmatched. The CDR3 nucleotides read TGCGCCAGCAGCTTGGCACTAGCGGGGGAGCAGTACTTC. Amino acid sequence: CASSLALAGEQYF.

This clone was counted a few times. The chain employs TRBV28 and TRBJ2-1, with a possible D match to TRBD2 (7 bases). The CDR3 totals 14 residues. Germline loops: CDR1 MDHEN, CDR2 SYDVKM. Trimming stripped 8 bases from V and 6 bases from J, with 17 bases between. This CDR3 reads CASHRGGEVNEQFF. The CDR3 DNA follows: TGTGCCAGCCACCGAGGGGGGGAGGTCAATGAGCAGTTCTTC. The full variable domain, its missing parts supplied by reference TRBV28 and TRBJ2-1, is DVKVTQSSRYLVKRTGEKVFLECVQDMDHENMFWYRQDPGLGLRLIYFSYDVKMKEKGDIPEGYSVSREKKERFSLILESASTNQTSMYLCASHRGGEVNEQFFGPGTRLTVL.

This clone was observed a handful of times. The chain links TRBV18 to TRBJ1-5, with 7 bases aligning to TRBD1. CDR3 length equals 13 residues. Germline V gene lookup returns CDR1 KGHSH and CDR2 LQKENI. Trimming removed 6 bases from V and 13 bases from J; junction bases left unmatched: 12. As DNA, the CDR3 is TGTGCCAGCTCGCTGATCGACAGGGACGGTCAGCATTTT. It encodes CASSLIDRDGQHF.

With regard to this clone: Other DNA sequences in this specimen translate into the identical CDR3. CDR3 loop: CAWSGGLAGVGEQFF. CDR3 sequence (DNA): TGTGCCTGGAGTGGGGGACTAGCGGGAGTCGGCGAGCAGTTCTTC. This rearrangement joins TRBV30 to TRBJ2-1; 14 nucleotides agree with TRBD2. V was pared by 1 base and J by 10 bases, with 6 bases of the junction left unmatched. Germline V gene data show CDR1 as GTSNPN and CDR2 as SVGIG (reference sequence). The CDR3 spans 15 residues. Complete variable domain (other parts from reference TRBV30 and TRBJ2-1): SQTIHQWPATLVQPVGSPLSLECTVEGTSNPNLYWYRQAAGRGLQLLFYSVGIGQISSEVPQNLSASRPQDRQFILSSKKLLLSDSGFYLCAWSGGLAGVGEQFFGPGTRLTVL.

Concerning this clone itself: Other DNA sequences from this sample encode an identical CDR3 as well. V gene TRBV15 combines with J gene TRBJ2-7, with D perhaps TRBD2 (6 bases). Germline V gene lookup returns CDR1 LNHNV and CDR2 YYDKDF (reference sequence). The CDR3 extends over 14 amino acids. The V end lost 1 base, the J end lost 0 bases, and 7 bases lay between the germline ends. In DNA, the CDR3 is TGTGCCACCAGCAGAGGCGGGACCTCCTACGAGCAGTACTTC. Translation: CATSRGGTSYEQYF.